The 18 T cell receptor beta chains presented below share a single source sample, sequenced in a study of regulatory T cells in long-lasting Graves disease. Time point reported: persistent/refractory GD, antithyroid drugs over 5 years with positive TRAb. PBMC-extracted RNA yielded the TCR library. Construction of TCR beta libraries relied on iRepertoire HTBI primers and on Arm-PCR targeting CDR3 regions. TCRdb independently ran MiXCR on the multiplex PCR reads; one entry per CDR3 protein. The sample consists of around 460,000 distinct CDR3 sequences, 20% to 25% of them appearing once. Sequences were derived from peripheral blood mononuclear cells (PBMCs), sampled when the disease was refractory, from a patient treated with antithyroid drugs. These receptors originate from a female donor with Graves disease.

This clonotype occurred a few times. This chain uses TRBV6-1 with TRBJ1-4; D gene ambiguous. V was cut by 8 bases and J by 2 bases, with 9 bases left in between. Germline V gene data show CDR1 as MNHNS and CDR2 as SASEGT. This CDR3 region has 13 residues. The CDR3 loop reads CASLPGTNEKLFF. CDR3 DNA: TGTGCCAGCCTCCCGGGTACTAATGAAAAACTGTTTTTT.

This clonotype was detected a few times. The gene calls are TRBV5-1 and TRBJ2-7, with 8 nucleotides matching TRBD1. CDR3 size: 16 residues. The germline V gene has CDR1 SGHRS and CDR2 YFSETQ. With 4 bases clipped from V and 1 base from J, the junction kept 10 bases outside the gene matches. The CDR3 DNA reads as TGCGCCAGCAGCACTGGATTGGGGACAGGTTCCTACGAGCAGTACTTC. It specifies CASSTGLGTGSYEQYF.

This clonotype occurred many times. Here the CDR3 DNA reads TGTGCCAGCAGCACAAACAGGGACCGAAACACCATATATTTT. This encodes CASSTNRDRNTIYF. V is TRBV11-2 and J is TRBJ1-3; TRBD1 is a possible D gene (6 bases). This CDR3 is 14 amino acids long. In germline, CDR1 is SGHAT, CDR2 FQNNGV. Trimming removed 5 bases at V and 5 bases at J, with 13 bases between.

In its sample, this clonotype was seen a few times. V is TRBV29-1 and J is TRBJ1-6, with TRBD1 identical over 8 bases. CDR3 length: 14 amino acids. V trimming: 4 bases; J trimming: 11 bases; junction bases outside the gene matches: 10. Germline-derived CDR1 and CDR2 are SQVTM and ANQGSEA. DNA of the CDR3: TGCAGCGTTGCCCTTGCAGGGGGCGATCCACCCCTCCACTTT. Translation gives CSVALAGGDPPLHF.

The chain employs TRBV5-5 and TRBJ2-3, with D unclear. CDR3 length equals 12 residues. CDR1 is SGHKS and CDR2 is YYEKEE in the germline V gene (reference sequence). V lost 2 bases and J 4 bases, leaving 5 bases between the germline ends. Here the CDR3 reads CASSLDSDTQYF. CDR3 coding DNA: TGTGCCAGCAGCTTAGATTCAGATACGCAGTATTTT.

The chain uses TRBV28 and TRBJ2-3; no clear D. V lost 4 bases, J lost 2 bases, and 16 bases lay in between. The CDR3 is 16 amino acids. CDR1 and CDR2 (germline): MDHEN, SYDVKM. CDR3 sequence: CASSSLFLGATDTQYF. The CDR3 nucleotides read TGTGCCAGCAGTTCCCTGTTTCTAGGTGCCACAGATACGCAGTATTTT.

This clonotype was seen only a few times. The rearrangement uses TRBV6-1 and TRBJ1-2, with TRBD1 identical over 8 bases. The CDR3 runs to 14 residues. The V segment lost 6 bases and the J segment 1 base; nucleotides outside the gene matches: 4. Germline V lookup: CDR1 MNHNS, CDR2 SASEGT. CDR3 in DNA: TGTGCCAGCAGCTGGACAGGGCTTAACTATGGCTACACCTTC. As protein: CASSWTGLNYGYTF.

The CDR3 sequence is CASSLVGADNSPLHF. CDR3 in DNA: TGTGCCAGCAGCTTAGTAGGGGCCGATAATTCACCCCTCCACTTT. The V call is TRBV7-2, the J call TRBJ1-6; D may be TRBD1 (5 bases). Germline assignment: CDR1 SGHTA and CDR2 FQGNSA. This CDR3 has 15 residues. Between the trimmed V and J ends, which lost 1 base and 5 bases, there was a span of 9 bases.

At least ten counts were recorded for this clonotype. The chain uses TRBV28 and TRBJ2-7; TRBD2 agrees at 7 bases. Germline lookup yields CDR1 MDHEN and CDR2 SYDVKM. This CDR3 has 14 amino acids. J lost 1 base, V lost 7 bases, and 7 bases had no gene match. The CDR3 sequence: CASNLASGSYEQYF. The CDR3 DNA reads TGTGCCAGCAATTTGGCTAGCGGTTCCTACGAGCAGTACTTC.

This chain joins TRBV6-1 and TRBJ2-4; 13 bases map to TRBD2. V dropped 6 bases and J dropped 5; count of bases not matched to a gene: 4. CDR1 is MNHNS, CDR2 SASEGT, per germline. The CDR3 is 15 amino acids. CDR3 residues: CASRRTSGGQNIQYF. The CDR3 DNA follows: TGTGCCAGCAGACGGACTAGCGGGGGCCAAAACATTCAGTACTTC.

The sample holds a few counts of this clonotype. The V and J genes are TRBV19 and TRBJ2-5, with 7 bases lining up with TRBD2. CDR1 is LNHDA and CDR2 is SQIVND in the germline V gene (reference sequence). The ends lost 5 bases at V and 1 base at J; junction bases unmatched: 7. The CDR3 loop spans 15 amino acids. This CDR3 reads CASSARRGGQETQYF. DNA for the CDR3: TGTGCCAGTAGTGCCAGGCGCGGGGGCCAAGAGACCCAGTACTTC.

This chain connects TRBV7-9 to TRBJ1-1; tentative D call: TRBD1 (5 bases). The V end lost 3 bases, the J end lost 1 base, and 12 bases lay between the germline ends. This CDR3 spans 15 amino acids. The germline gives CDR1 SEHNR, CDR2 FQNEAQ (reference sequence). Here the CDR3 reads CASSFPGGENTEAFF. The CDR3 bases are TGTGCCAGCAGCTTCCCCGGGGGAGAGAACACTGAAGCTTTCTTT.

V gene TRBV3-1 combines with J gene TRBJ2-2; no firm D call. This CDR3 has 13 amino acids. The V gene's germline CDR1 is LGHDT and CDR2 YNNKEL (reference sequence). V was cut by 4 bases and J by 7 bases, with 10 bases left in between. The CDR3 reads CASSLNGLGELFF. CDR3 nucleotides: TGTGCCAGCAGCCTCAACGGTCTCGGGGAGCTGTTTTTT.

The chain uses TRBV7-9 and TRBJ1-5; D not resolved. Germline CDR1 and CDR2: SEHNR and FQNEAQ (reference sequence). Between the trimmed V and J ends, which lost 2 bases and 5 bases, there was a span of 13 bases. The CDR3 length is 15 residues. CDR3 residues: CASSLKDGIDQPQHF. In DNA form, the CDR3 reads TGTGCCAGCAGCTTAAAGGACGGAATAGATCAGCCCCAGCATTTT.

This clonotype was seen ten or more times. The V and J genes are TRBV7-8 and TRBJ2-5; the match to TRBD1 covers 10 bases. This CDR3 is 17 amino acids long. The V gene's germline CDR1 is SGHVS and CDR2 FQNEAQ. V shed 1 base, J shed 5 bases, and the junction held 10 bases outside the gene matches. CDR3 amino acids: CASSLGSATGGRETQYF. The CDR3, as DNA: TGTGCCAGCAGCTTAGGGTCCGCGACAGGGGGCCGGGAGACCCAGTACTTC.

This clonotype was counted a few times. The CDR3 is CSAIGQALGYTEAFF. The CDR3 DNA reads TGCAGTGCTATCGGACAGGCCCTCGGGTATACTGAAGCTTTCTTT. J is TRBJ1-1 and V is TRBV20-1, with 7 bases identical to TRBD1. V shed 4 bases and J 5 bases; nucleotides not matched to a gene: 13. Germline V lookup: CDR1 DFQATT, CDR2 SNEGSKA (reference sequence). The CDR3 has 15 residues.

J is TRBJ2-7 and V is TRBV5-4; TRBD1 matches 9 bases. V shed 2 bases and J 5 bases; nucleotides not matched to a gene: 2. Germline CDR1 is SGHNT and CDR2 is YYREEE (reference sequence). The CDR3 runs 13 residues. The CDR3 DNA sequence: TGTGCCAGCAGCTTCTGGACAGGGGACGAGCAGTACTTC. Protein product: CASSFWTGDEQYF.

Comment on this clonotype: A much more abundant neighbour one base away suggests this may be a read error. The chain has TRBV30 and TRBJ1-4; the D gene is possibly TRBD1 (5 bases). Per germline, CDR1 GTSNPN and CDR2 SVGIG (reference sequence). V dropped 8 bases and J dropped 8 bases, with 18 bases sitting between them. The CDR3 extends over 13 amino acids. The CDR3 DNA reads as TGTGCCGGCTTACGACAGCAAGGGGAAAAACTGTTTTTT. Translation: CAGLRQQGEKLFF.